This T cell receptor beta chain derives from a study of regulatory T cells in long-lasting Graves disease. The CDR3 extends over 15 amino acids. Germline CDR1 is SGHTA and CDR2 is FQGNSA. V shed 5 bases and J shed 8 bases, with 18 bases lying between them. Sample time point: persistent/refractory GD, antithyroid drugs over 5 years with positive TRAb. From PBMCs, RNA was extracted and then used to make the TCR library. Regarding the study as a whole: Newly diagnosed Graves' patients had higher TCR diversity than persistent ones.

According to the study, TCR beta libraries were built with iRepertoire HTBI primers and CDR3-region Arm-PCR. The authors' processing: Analysis of the samples identified 50 to 70 TRBV and 14 TRBJ segments. TCRdb independently ran MiXCR on the multiplex PCR reads; one entry per CDR3 protein. TCRdb's processing, not the authors' own work, is the source of the V and J calls. The sample gives a few hundred thousand distinct CDR3 sequences, 22% of which show up once; around three fifths is in the top ten. This clonotype came up a few times. Its antigen is undetermined. This chain joins TRBV7-2 and TRBJ1-4, with D perhaps TRBD1 (6 bases). Sequenced here: peripheral blood mononuclear cells (PBMCs), sampled when the disease was refractory, from a patient treated with antithyroid drugs. This sequence was found in a female donor with Graves disease. CDR3 loop: CASSRGGLVEEKLFF. The CDR3 DNA is TGTGCCAGCAGCCGAGGGGGGCTCGTGGAGGAAAAACTGTTTTTT.